This T cell receptor (beta chain) was obtained from a study of blood T cells in healthy people across ages. Germline V gene sequence: CDR1 MNHEY, CDR2 SMNVEV (reference sequence). This CDR3 has 13 residues. The use of a sample-barcoded 5' primer and a J-beta primer mix characterized a second PCR of 7 to 11 cycles. TCRdb re-called the 5' RACE reads through MiXCR, storing one row per CDR3 protein. The data contain some 1.8 million distinct CDR3 sequences, 39% of them singletons. Donation came from healthy Caucasian individuals in Russia who were aged 6 to 90. The chain carries TRBV27 and TRBJ2-4; D unresolved. The J call is doubtful: the DNA matches TRBJ2-7 better. The source of this sequence is a human donor in good health. The sample was blood. CDR3 in amino acids: CASSFGPASEQYF. The CDR3, as DNA: TGTGCCAGCAGTTTTGGTCCCGCTAGCGAGCAGTACTTC.